What follows is one T cell receptor beta chain and its context. These data belong to a study of a mutant IDH1 vaccine in newly diagnosed glioma. About the research overall: Treated patients comprised approximately 60% males and around 40% females, mean age approximately 38 years.

Time point defined: baseline, week 1 (first vaccination visit). Treatment described: pre-vaccination baseline after standard-of-care therapy. Clones were sequenced by immunoSEQ multiplex PCR, and TCRdb holds only the in-frame ones, with some missing. The table lists about 67,000 clones, about 83% of them singletons. V shed 1 base, J shed 2 bases, and the junction held 4 bases outside the gene matches. The CDR3 has 16 amino acids. Germline V gene sequence: CDR1 SGHTA, CDR2 FQGNSA. The gene calls are TRBV7-2 and TRBJ1-5, with 8 bases that match TRBD1. The TCR comes from a woman younger than 35 with glioma. Some clones in this sample may be carry-over from other donors' samples. The sample consisted of peripheral blood mononuclear cells (PBMCs), taken from a glioma patient treated with radiotherapy, temozolomide or both. The CDR3 sequence: CASSLGDRWGNQPQHF. The CDR3 nucleotides are TGTGCCAGCAGCTTAGGGGACAGGTGGGGCAATCAGCCCCAGCATTTT.